The 27 T cell receptor beta chains below were found in one sample sequenced in a study of cytomegalovirus exposure and HLA in healthy donors. PCR primers comprised 60 Vbeta and 13 Jbeta primers. The assay was immunoSEQ multiplex PCR, and TCRdb's table has in-frame clones only and misses some. Among about 130,000 clones listed, less than 85% were seen once. Material: PBMCs. The receptors originated from a woman aged 60-75 years in good health and CMV-seropositive.

V and J are TRBV7-8 and TRBJ2-7; D might be TRBD2 (6 bases). V lost 3 bases and J 4 bases, leaving 13 bases between the germline ends. The CDR3 length is 14 residues. The germline CDR1 and CDR2 sequences are SGHVS and FQNEAQ. The CDR3 coding sequence is TGTGCCAGCAGCTTTCCGGGGGAGAGGTACGAGCAGTACTTC. Its protein is CASSFPGERYEQYF.

This sequence joins TRBV29-1 and TRBJ2-7, with a weak D call TRBD2 (6 bases). CDR1 is SQVTM and CDR2 is ANQGSEA in the germline V gene. The length of the CDR3 is 14 residues. Trimming removed 5 bases at V and 2 bases at J, with 16 bases between. The CDR3 nucleotides are TGCAGCGTTACTTGGGACTCCCAGACCTACGAGCAGTACTTC. Protein product: CSVTWDSQTYEQYF.

In regard to this clone: The same CDR3 is also encoded by other DNA sequences in this sample. The rearrangement uses TRBV2 and TRBJ2-2; 8 bases agree with TRBD1. This CDR3 has 15 amino acids. The germline V gene encodes CDR1 SNHLY and CDR2 FYNNEI. With V trimmed by 4 bases and J by 2 bases, 3 bases remained unmatched. In DNA, the CDR3 is TGTGCCAGCAGTGGCAGGGGGCGCAACACCGGGGAGCTGTTTTTT. Amino acids: CASSGRGRNTGELFF.

The chain is built from TRBV10-3 and TRBJ1-3, with TRBD1 matching over 7 bases. This CDR3 comprises 13 residues. In germline, CDR1 is ENHRY, CDR2 SYGVKD. After removal of 1 base from V and 8 bases from J, the junction contained 2 bases not matched to a gene. DNA for the CDR3: TGTGCCATCAGTGAGTTACAGGGGTACACCATATATTTT. Translated, it gives CAISELQGYTIYF.

This chain connects TRBV5-1 to TRBJ2-5; 8 bases align to TRBD2. The CDR3 is 17 amino acids. Germline V gene data show CDR1 as SGHRS and CDR2 as YFSETQ. V was clipped by 4 bases and J by 0 bases; unmatched bases: 11. CDR3 sequence: CASSPRSSGSHQETQYF. In DNA, the CDR3 is TGCGCCAGCAGCCCGAGGTCTAGCGGGTCCCACCAAGAGACCCAGTACTTC.

As to this clone: One end of the junction fails to match germline, which may point to a read error. The chain combines TRBV7-9 with TRBJ1-4, with D tentatively TRBD1 (6 bases). The CDR3 is made up of 15 amino acids. Germline V gene lookup returns CDR1 SEHNR and CDR2 FQNEAQ (reference sequence). CDR3 DNA: TGTTCCAGCAGCCCCACGGGGGGCGCGGGGGAAAAACTGTTTTTT. This translates into CSSSPTGGAGEKLFF. Drawing the rest from reference TRBV7-9 and TRBJ1-4, the complete variable domain is DTGVSQNPRHKITKRGQNVTFRCDPISEHNRLYWYRQTLGQGPEFLTYFQNEAQLEKSRLLSDRFSAERPKGSFSTLEIQRTEQGDSAMYLCSSSPTGGAGEKLFFGSGTQLSVL.

The chain combines TRBV28 with TRBJ1-1, with 10 bases matching TRBD1. V trimming: 5 bases; J trimming: 5 bases; junction bases outside the gene matches: 8. Per the germline V gene, CDR1 is MDHEN and CDR2 is SYDVKM. CDR3 size: 15 residues. As DNA, the CDR3 is TGTGCCAGCAGTCCACGACAGGGGGCGAGAACTGAAGCTTTCTTT. Protein product: CASSPRQGARTEAFF.

This clone has just a few counts. The chain couples TRBV6-5 to TRBJ1-3; D call uncertain. The CDR3 extends over 13 amino acids. V lost 6 bases to trimming and J lost 4 bases, with 10 bases between them. Germline CDR1 is MNHEY and CDR2 is SVGAGI. CDR3 bases: TGTGCCAGCAGCAGGACTGTAGGAAACACCATATATTTT. Translation gives CASSRTVGNTIYF.

This chain connects TRBV11-2 to TRBJ1-2; D gene unclear. The CDR3 spans 14 residues. The V gene lost 1 base and the J gene lost 4 bases, with 10 bases spanning the gap. Germline CDR1 and CDR2: SGHAT and FQNNGV. This chain's CDR3 is CASSLVSGVYGYTF. As DNA, the CDR3 is TGTGCCAGCAGCTTAGTGTCCGGGGTCTATGGCTACACCTTC.

In this sample, this clone turned up a few times. This chain joins TRBV5-1 and TRBJ2-7, with a weak D call TRBD2 (6 bases). Germline V lookup: CDR1 SGHRS, CDR2 YFSETQ. V lost 2 bases to trimming and J lost 6 bases, with 12 bases between them. The CDR3 loop spans 13 amino acids. In DNA form, the CDR3 reads TGCGCCAGCAGCTTACCGGGAGTCAGCGAGCAGTACTTC. Translated, it gives CASSLPGVSEQYF.

There are a few counts of this clone. The chain is built from TRBV6-5 and TRBJ1-3; unclear D gene. This CDR3 region has 15 residues. Germline values: CDR1 MNHEY, CDR2 SVGAGI. V was clipped by 6 bases and J by 0 bases, with 12 bases between them. The CDR3 nucleotides read TGTGCCAGCAGGTCGACTCAACACTCTGGAAACACCATATATTTT. Its translation is CASRSTQHSGNTIYF.

The chain carries TRBV18 and TRBJ1-3; D possibly corresponds to TRBD1 (5 bases). This CDR3 is 15 amino acids long. Germline assignment: CDR1 KGHSH and CDR2 LQKENI. V lost 3 bases and J 4 bases, leaving 13 bases between the germline ends. The CDR3 sequence: CASSPNQGSGNTIYF. The DNA for the CDR3 is TGTGCCAGCTCACCGAACCAGGGATCAGGAAACACCATATATTTT.

Only one count was recorded for this clone. V usage is TRBV19 and J usage is TRBJ2-3; D call uncertain. Germline V gene data show CDR1 as LNHDA and CDR2 as SQIVND (reference sequence). CDR3 length: 11 residues. V dropped 5 bases and J dropped 3 bases, with 3 bases sitting between them. CDR3 in amino acids: CASSQTDTQYF. The DNA for the CDR3 is TGTGCCAGTAGTCAAACAGATACGCAGTATTTT.

This chain links TRBV27 with TRBJ1-1; TRBD1 matches 8 bases. The CDR3 consists of 14 residues. Trimming took 5 bases from V and 6 from J; bases not matched to a gene: 8. Germline CDR1 and CDR2: MNHEY and SMNVEV (reference sequence). The CDR3 reads CASSQPLQGAEAFF. In DNA form, the CDR3 reads TGTGCCAGCAGTCAACCCTTACAGGGGGCTGAAGCTTTCTTT.

The rearrangement links TRBV28 to TRBJ2-1; D is perhaps TRBD2 (5 bases). CDR1 is MDHEN and CDR2 is SYDVKM in the germline V gene. V dropped 7 bases and J dropped 4 bases, with 20 bases sitting between them. There are 16 residues in the CDR3. CDR3 loop: CASTSNGLSTYNEQFF. In DNA, the CDR3 is TGTGCCAGCACTTCAAACGGACTTTCCACTTACAATGAGCAGTTCTTC. The entire variable domain, with the rest obtained from reference TRBV28 and TRBJ2-1, is as follows: DVKVTQSSRYLVKRTGEKVFLECVQDMDHENMFWYRQDPGLGLRLIYFSYDVKMKEKGDIPEGYSVSREKKERFSLILESASTNQTSMYLCASTSNGLSTYNEQFFGPGTRLTVL.

V gene TRBV6-5 combines with J gene TRBJ1-1; 10 positions match TRBD1. After removal of 6 bases from V and 3 bases from J, the junction contained 7 bases not matched to a gene. CDR1 and CDR2 from the germline V gene are MNHEY and SVGAGI. CDR3 size: 15 residues. The CDR3 DNA is TGTGCCAGCAGGGGTCGGGGACAGGGGCACACTGAAGCTTTCTTT. This gives the protein CASRGRGQGHTEAFF.

The chain recombines TRBV27 with TRBJ1-1, with TRBD1 identical over 8 bases. This CDR3 comprises 15 residues. J lost 4 bases, V lost 3 bases, and 7 bases had no gene match. CDR1 is MNHEY, CDR2 SMNVEV, per germline (reference sequence). The CDR3 nucleotides read TGTGCCAGCAGTTTTTCAGGGGGCGCGGGCACTGAAGCTTTCTTT. Protein product: CASSFSGGAGTEAFF.

V is TRBV6-5 and J is TRBJ1-5; D gene ambiguous. The V gene lost 4 bases and the J gene lost 4 bases, with 8 bases spanning the gap. The CDR3 spans 13 residues. Germline assignment: CDR1 MNHEY and CDR2 SVGAGI. CDR3 DNA: TGTGCCAGCAGTTTATTCCCTAATCAGCCCCAGCATTTT. It encodes CASSLFPNQPQHF.

The chain couples TRBV5-1 to TRBJ2-7; 7 bases align to TRBD1. J gave up 5 bases and V 1 base, and 6 bases lay outside the gene matches. Germline CDR1 is SGHRS and CDR2 is YFSETQ. This CDR3 has 14 residues. CDR3 residues: CASSLTGELDEQYF. DNA of the CDR3: TGCGCCAGCAGCTTGACAGGGGAGCTCGACGAGCAGTACTTC.

The rearrangement links TRBV29-1 to TRBJ1-4; D may be TRBD1 (6 bases). The length of the CDR3 is 18 residues. The germline V and J ends were trimmed by 4 bases and 6 bases, with 27 bases remaining between them. Germline V lookup: CDR1 SQVTM, CDR2 ANQGSEA. In nucleotides, the CDR3 is TGCAGCGTTGCCCCCAACAGGATCCTCAAAGGGGGATATGAAAAACTGTTTTTT. This sequence encodes CSVAPNRILKGGYEKLFF. Combining the CDR3 with reference TRBV29-1 and TRBJ1-4 gives the whole variable domain SAVISQKPSRDICQRGTSLTIQCQVDSQVTMMFWYRQQPGQSLTLIATANQGSEATYESGFVIDKFPISRPNLTFSTLTVSNMSPEDSSIYLCSVAPNRILKGGYEKLFFGSGTQLSVL.

J is TRBJ1-4 and V is TRBV5-1, with D unclear. Germline V gives CDR1 SGHRS, CDR2 YFSETQ. The V end was cut by 0 bases, the J end by 4 bases, with 7 bases between. The CDR3 is made up of 14 amino acids. The CDR3 DNA is TGCGCCAGCAGCTTGGGAGGGATTAATGAAAAACTGTTTTTT. Protein: CASSLGGINEKLFF.

This rearrangement joins TRBV5-1 to TRBJ2-7, with D possibly matching TRBD2 (6 bases). V was shortened by 0 bases and J by 2 bases, with 9 bases between the two germline ends. Germline V gene data show CDR1 as SGHRS and CDR2 as YFSETQ. This CDR3 comprises 14 residues. CDR3 protein: CASSLEEGAYEQYF. Here the CDR3 DNA reads TGCGCCAGCAGCTTGGAGGAGGGAGCCTACGAGCAGTACTTC.

This chain joins TRBV28 and TRBJ2-4, with D maybe TRBD2 (6 bases). The ends were cut back, 2 bases at V and 1 base at J, with 9 bases in the middle. The CDR3 extends over 15 amino acids. From germline, CDR1 is MDHEN and CDR2 SYDVKM. In DNA, the CDR3 is TGTGCCAGCAGTTTAATCGGGAGTGCCAAAAACATTCAGTACTTC. Translation gives CASSLIGSAKNIQYF. Drawing the rest from reference TRBV28 and TRBJ2-4, the complete variable domain is DVKVTQSSRYLVKRTGEKVFLECVQDMDHENMFWYRQDPGLGLRLIYFSYDVKMKEKGDIPEGYSVSREKKERFSLILESASTNQTSMYLCASSLIGSAKNIQYFGAGTRLSVL.

V usage is TRBV5-1 and J usage is TRBJ1-5; 10 bases agree with TRBD1. The germline V gene encodes CDR1 SGHRS and CDR2 YFSETQ. V shed 4 bases, J shed 9 bases, and the junction held 13 bases outside the gene matches. This CDR3 contains 16 residues. The CDR3 reads CASSPGQGERGGPQHF. In DNA, the CDR3 is TGCGCCAGCAGCCCCGGACAGGGGGAACGGGGGGGGCCCCAGCATTTT. Using reference TRBV5-1 and TRBJ1-5 for the parts outside the CDR3, the full variable domain is KAGVTQTPRYLIKTRGQQVTLSCSPISGHRSVSWYQQTPGQGLQFLFEYFSETQRNKGNFPGRFSGRQFSNSRSEMNVSTLELGDSALYLCASSPGQGERGGPQHFGDGTRLSIL.

J is TRBJ2-7 and V is TRBV28; D is perhaps TRBD2 (5 bases). Trimming pared 1 base from V and 9 bases from J, leaving 7 bases between. Germline CDR1 reads MDHEN; CDR2 reads SYDVKM. The CDR3 is 11 amino acids. The DNA for the CDR3 is TGTGCCAGCAGTTTATTGGGGAGGCAGTACTTC. It translates to CASSLLGRQYF.

V is TRBV5-6 and J is TRBJ2-2; 8 nucleotides match TRBD2. V lost 4 bases, J lost 4 bases, and 9 bases stayed unmatched. The CDR3 has 16 residues. CDR1 and CDR2 from the germline V gene are SGHDT and YYEEEE. The CDR3 reads CASSVPGTRGTGELFF. CDR3 in DNA: TGTGCCAGCAGCGTACCCGGGACTAGGGGCACCGGGGAGCTGTTTTTT. Full variable domain (outside the CDR3, taken from reference TRBV5-6 and TRBJ2-2): DAGVTQSPTHLIKTRGQQVTLRCSPKSGHDTVSWYQQALGQGPQFIFQYYEEEERQRGNFPDRFSGHQFPNYSSELNVNALLLGDSALYLCASSVPGTRGTGELFFGEGSRLTVL.

The chain joins TRBV6-6 to TRBJ1-3, with 7 bases that match TRBD1. This CDR3 has 15 residues. The V and J ends lost 6 bases and 0 bases, in that order; junction bases with no gene match: 5. CDR1 MNHNY and CDR2 SVGAGI come from the germline V gene (reference sequence). CDR3 sequence reads: CASSLGTASGNTIYF. CDR3 coding DNA: TGTGCCAGCAGCCTAGGGACAGCCTCTGGAAACACCATATATTTT.